This TCR beta chain was captured in a study of blood T cells in healthy people across ages. Study-wide results and limits: As age increased, TCR beta diversity per million T cells fell in a roughly linear fashion. Higher diversity, along with more naive CD4+ cells, distinguished long-lived donors from aged donors.

This clonotype was recorded a few times. Its cognate antigen is unknown. CDR1 is ENHRY, CDR2 SYGVKD, per germline. This CDR3 contains 14 residues. Trimming shortened V by 7 bases and J by 3 bases, and 16 bases separated the two germline ends. Next came a second PCR, run for about 6 to 12 cycles, which used a sample-barcoded 5' primer along with a J-beta primer mix. TCRdb re-analysed the 5' RACE reads in MiXCR, keeping a single row per CDR3 protein. Of about 680,000 distinct CDR3 sequences in the sample, around 48% were seen once. The sequence was collected from a woman in her sixties or seventies in good health. V is TRBV10-3 and J is TRBJ2-7, with D unclear. Sequencing was carried out using blood. CDR3 bases: TGTGCCATCACTACCACCGAGACCTTCTACGAGCAGTACTTC. This translates into CAITTTETFYEQYF.